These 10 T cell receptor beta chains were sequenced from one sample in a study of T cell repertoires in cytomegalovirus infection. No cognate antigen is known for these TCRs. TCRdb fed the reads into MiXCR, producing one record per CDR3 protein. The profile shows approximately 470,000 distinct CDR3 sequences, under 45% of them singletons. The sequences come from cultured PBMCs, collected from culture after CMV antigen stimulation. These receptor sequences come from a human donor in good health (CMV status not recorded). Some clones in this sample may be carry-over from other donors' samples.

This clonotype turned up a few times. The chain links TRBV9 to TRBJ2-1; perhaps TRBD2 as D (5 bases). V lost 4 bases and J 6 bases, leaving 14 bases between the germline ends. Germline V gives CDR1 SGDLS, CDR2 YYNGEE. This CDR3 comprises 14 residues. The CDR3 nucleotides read TGTGCCAGCAGCTCTCGGGATCCGATCAATGAGCAGTTCTTC. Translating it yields CASSSRDPINEQFF.

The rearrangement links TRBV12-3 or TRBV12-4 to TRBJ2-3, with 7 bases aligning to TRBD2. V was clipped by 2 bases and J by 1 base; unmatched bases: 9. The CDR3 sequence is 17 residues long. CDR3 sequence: CASSLYGGRGGTDTQYF. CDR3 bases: TGTGCCAGCAGTTTATATGGCGGGAGAGGGGGCACAGATACGCAGTATTTT.

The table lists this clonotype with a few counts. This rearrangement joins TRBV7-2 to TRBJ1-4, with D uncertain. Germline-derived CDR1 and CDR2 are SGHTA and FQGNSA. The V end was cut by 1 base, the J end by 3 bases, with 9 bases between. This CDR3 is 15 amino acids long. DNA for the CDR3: TGTGCCAGCAGCTTAGAATCAGGCGCTAATGAAAAACTGTTTTTT. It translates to CASSLESGANEKLFF.

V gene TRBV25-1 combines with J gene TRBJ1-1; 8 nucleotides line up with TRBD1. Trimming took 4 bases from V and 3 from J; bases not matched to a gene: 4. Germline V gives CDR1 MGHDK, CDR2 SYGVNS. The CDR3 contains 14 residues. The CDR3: CASSGQGPDTEAFF. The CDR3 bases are TGTGCCAGCAGTGGACAGGGGCCGGACACTGAAGCTTTCTTT.

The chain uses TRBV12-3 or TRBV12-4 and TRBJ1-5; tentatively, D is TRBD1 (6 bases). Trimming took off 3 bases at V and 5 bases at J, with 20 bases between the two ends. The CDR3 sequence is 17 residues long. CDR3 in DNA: TGTGCCAGCAGTTTTGGCACAGGGAGATTCCGGGATCAGCCCCAGCATTTT. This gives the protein CASSFGTGRFRDQPQHF.

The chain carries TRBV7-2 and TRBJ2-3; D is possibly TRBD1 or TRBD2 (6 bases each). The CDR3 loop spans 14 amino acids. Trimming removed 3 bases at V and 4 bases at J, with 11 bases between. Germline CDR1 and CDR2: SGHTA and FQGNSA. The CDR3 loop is CASSFDRGADTQYF. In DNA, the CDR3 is TGTGCCAGCAGCTTCGATAGGGGGGCAGATACGCAGTATTTT. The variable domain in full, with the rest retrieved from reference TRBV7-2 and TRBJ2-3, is GAGVSQSPSNKVTEKGKDVELRCDPISGHTALYWYRQSLGQGLEFLIYFQGNSAPDKSGLPSDRFSAERTGGSVSTLTIQRTQQEDSAVYLCASSFDRGADTQYFGPGTRLTVL.

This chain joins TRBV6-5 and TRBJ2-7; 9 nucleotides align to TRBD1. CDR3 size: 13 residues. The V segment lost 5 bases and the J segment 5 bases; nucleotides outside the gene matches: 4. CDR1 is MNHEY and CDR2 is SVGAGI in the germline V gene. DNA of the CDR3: TGTGCCAGCAGTCGGACAGGGGACCACGAGCAGTACTTC. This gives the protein CASSRTGDHEQYF.

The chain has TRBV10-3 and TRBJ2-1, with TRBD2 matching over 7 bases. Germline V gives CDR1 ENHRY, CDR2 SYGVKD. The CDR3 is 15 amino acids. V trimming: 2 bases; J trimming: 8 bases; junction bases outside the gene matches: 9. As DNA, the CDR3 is TGTGCCATCAGTGAGGTGGGAGGGCCTAGCTATGAGCAGTTCTTC. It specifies CAISEVGGPSYEQFF.

This chain's CDR3 is CASSPRQGGYTF. In nucleotides, the CDR3 is TGTGCCAGCAGCCCGAGACAGGGTGGCTACACCTTC. The rearrangement joins TRBV7-9 to TRBJ1-2; 7 bases line up with TRBD1. The CDR3 runs to 12 residues. From germline, CDR1 is SEHNR and CDR2 FQNEAQ (reference sequence). V lost 5 bases and J lost 7; bases outside the gene matches: 4.

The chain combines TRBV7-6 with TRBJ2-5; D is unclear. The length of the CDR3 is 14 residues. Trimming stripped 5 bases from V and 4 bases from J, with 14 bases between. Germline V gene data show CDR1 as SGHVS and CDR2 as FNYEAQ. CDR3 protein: CASSPPDTGETQYF. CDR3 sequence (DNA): TGTGCCAGCAGCCCTCCAGATACGGGAGAGACCCAGTACTTC.